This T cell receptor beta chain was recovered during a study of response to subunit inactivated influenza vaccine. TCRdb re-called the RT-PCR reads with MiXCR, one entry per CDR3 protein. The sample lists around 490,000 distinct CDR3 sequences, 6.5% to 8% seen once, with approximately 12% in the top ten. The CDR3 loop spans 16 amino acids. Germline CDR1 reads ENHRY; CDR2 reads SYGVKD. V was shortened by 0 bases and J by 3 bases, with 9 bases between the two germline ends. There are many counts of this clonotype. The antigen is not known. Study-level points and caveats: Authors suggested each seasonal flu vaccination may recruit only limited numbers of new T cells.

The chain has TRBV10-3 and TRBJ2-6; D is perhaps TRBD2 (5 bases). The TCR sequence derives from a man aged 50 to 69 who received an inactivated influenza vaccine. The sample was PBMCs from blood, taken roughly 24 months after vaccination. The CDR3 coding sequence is TGTGCCATCAGTGAGTCGGACTGGGGTGGGGCCAACGTCCTGACTTTC. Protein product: CAISESDWGGANVLTF.